This entry is about one TCR beta chain. Its cognate antigen is unknown. Unmatched junction bases numbered 6, after V lost 6 bases and J lost 5 bases. Looked up from germline, CDR1 is MGHDK and CDR2 is SYGVNS. The CDR3 covers 13 residues. Cultured CD4+ T-cell DNA underwent Oncomine TCR Beta short-read sequencing. Each CDR3 protein gets one entry after TCRdb re-called the PCR reads with MiXCR. The sample carries 7,000 to 8,000 distinct CDR3 sequences, less than 25% recorded once. These data come from a study of vaccination and CD4 T cells after COVID-19. The overall study: From HCoV-229E, HCoV-OC43, HCoV-NL63 and SARS-CoV-2, overlapping spike peptides were used to stimulate the cells.

The sample's treatment: roughly ten-day PBMC culture with coronavirus spike peptide pools or control peptides (ViraFEST assay). The TCR sequence derives from a human donor who had recovered from COVID-19. The chain employs TRBV25-1 and TRBJ1-1, with 7 positions matching TRBD1. This specimen consisted of CD4+ T cells from blood, cultured in vitro, obtained after SARS-CoV-2 vaccination. This CDR3 is CASRLLRGTEAFF. The CDR3 region has the DNA TGTGCCAGCAGACTCCTCAGGGGGACTGAAGCTTTCTTT. The full variable domain, completed using reference TRBV25-1 and TRBJ1-1, is EADIYQTPRYLVIGTGKKITLECSQTMGHDKMYWYQQDPGMELHLIHYSYGVNSTEKGDLSSESTVSRIRTEHFPLTLESARPSHTSQYLCASRLLRGTEAFFGQGTRLTVV.